This T cell receptor (beta chain) comes out of a study of blood T cell repertoires in COVID-19. The wider study: Samples representing acute and convalescent COVID-19 were sourced from the United States, Italy and Spain.

The V and J ends lost 3 bases and 0 bases, in that order; junction bases with no gene match: 6. Germline V gene lookup returns CDR1 SNHLY and CDR2 FYNNEI. The CDR3 has 18 residues. Authors' data handling: Estimates of nucleated cell counts were drawn from the amplification of reference gene primers. Sequencing was performed with immunoSEQ multiplex PCR; in TCRdb, only in-frame clones are kept and a portion is missing. V and J calls and clone size come straight from that table; D and trimming were deduced from the DNA. The table includes under 250,000 clones, approximately 91% detected once. The gene calls are TRBV2 and TRBJ2-3, with TRBD2 matching over 13 bases. This clonotype was obtained from a man aged 35-49 years with acute or convalescent COVID-19. What was sequenced was peripheral blood. The CDR3 spells CASSDLGLAGDSTDTQYF. CDR3 nucleotide sequence: TGTGCCAGCAGTGACCTAGGACTAGCGGGAGATAGCACAGATACGCAGTATTTT.